A single sample is the source of the 32 T cell receptor beta chains below, sequenced in a study of cytomegalovirus exposure and HLA in healthy donors. In the PCR, 60 Vbeta and 13 Jbeta primers were used. Assay: immunoSEQ multiplex PCR; the TCRdb copy retains only in-frame clones and omits some. In the table there are around 180,000 clones, around 87% of which are singletons. The sequencing input was PBMCs. These receptor sequences come from a young woman in good health and CMV-seronegative.

The chain employs TRBV2 and TRBJ1-4; 7 nucleotides match TRBD1. The CDR3 is 15 residues long. Germline trimming cut 3 bases from V and 3 bases from J; bases unmatched to any gene: 4. Germline loops: CDR1 SNHLY, CDR2 FYNNEI. The CDR3 sequence is CASSDFQGANEKLFF. In nucleotides, the CDR3 is TGTGCCAGCAGTGATTTTCAGGGGGCTAATGAAAAACTGTTTTTT.

The chain carries TRBV10-3 and TRBJ2-5, with TRBD2 identical over 13 bases. CDR1 is ENHRY and CDR2 is SYGVKD in the germline V gene. The CDR3 length is 14 residues. The ends lost 4 bases at V and 5 bases at J; junction bases unmatched: 1. The CDR3 sequence: CAISGTSGSETQYF. Here the CDR3 DNA reads TGTGCCATCAGTGGGACTAGCGGGAGTGAGACCCAGTACTTC.

This chain connects TRBV9 to TRBJ2-6; TRBD2 is a possible D gene (6 bases). Germline V CDR1 and CDR2: SGDLS, YYNGEE. The ends were cut back, 3 bases at V and 5 bases at J, with 12 bases in the middle. The CDR3 is 15 residues long. CDR3: CASSETEGWANVLTF. As DNA, the CDR3 is TGTGCCAGCAGCGAGACGGAGGGCTGGGCCAACGTCCTGACTTTC.

This clone was observed once. The J gene is TRBJ1-1, the V gene TRBV27; 8 bases line up with TRBD1. The CDR3 contains 14 residues. From germline, CDR1 is MNHEY and CDR2 SMNVEV (reference sequence). V lost 6 bases, J lost 5 bases, and 8 bases stayed unmatched. The CDR3 sequence is CASSRRGHLTEAFF. The CDR3 DNA sequence: TGTGCCAGCAGCCGCAGGGGGCATTTGACTGAAGCTTTCTTT.

As regards this clone: In the same sample, other DNA sequences code for this CDR3. This chain connects TRBV9 to TRBJ1-1; D is ambiguous. V gave up 0 bases and J gave up 2 bases, with 8 bases separating them. This CDR3 spans 14 amino acids. The V gene's germline CDR1 is SGDLS and CDR2 YYNGEE. The CDR3 here is CASSVGRENTEAFF. The CDR3 bases are TGTGCCAGCAGCGTAGGTAGAGAAAACACTGAAGCTTTCTTT.

The genes are TRBV19 and TRBJ2-1, with 10 bases matching TRBD1. The length of the CDR3 is 15 residues. Germline CDR1 LNHDA, CDR2 SQIVND (reference sequence). The V gene end was trimmed by 3 bases and the J gene end by 6 bases; junction bases not matched to a gene: 5. The CDR3 coding sequence is TGTGCCAGTAGTATCCGGGGACAGGGGCCCAATGAGCAGTTCTTC. It yields the protein CASSIRGQGPNEQFF.

The chain is built from TRBV6-1 and TRBJ1-1, with 10 bases lining up with TRBD1. Germline CDR1 MNHNS, CDR2 SASEGT. The CDR3 totals 15 residues. Trimming removed 6 bases from V and 1 base from J; junction bases left unmatched: 5. The CDR3 coding sequence is TGTGCCAGCAGGGGGGACAGGGGCCGGAACACTGAAGCTTTCTTT. Its translation: CASRGDRGRNTEAFF.

The chain links TRBV6-4 to TRBJ1-1; D is perhaps TRBD1 (5 bases). V gave up 6 bases and J gave up 1 base, with 9 bases separating them. Germline CDR1 and CDR2: MRHNA and SNTAGT. The CDR3 contains 13 residues. Here the CDR3 reads CASSRQPNTEAFF. The DNA for the CDR3 is TGTGCCAGCAGCCGACAGCCGAACACTGAAGCTTTCTTT.

The rearrangement links TRBV30 to TRBJ2-7; D perhaps matches TRBD1 (5 bases). CDR1 is GTSNPN, CDR2 SVGIG, per germline (reference sequence). The CDR3 loop spans 12 amino acids. Between the trimmed V and J ends, which lost 1 base and 5 bases, there was a span of 9 bases. CDR3 DNA: TGTGCCTGGAGTGGGGGCTTCCACGAGCAGTACTTC. Translating it yields CAWSGGFHEQYF.

V usage is TRBV7-9 and J usage is TRBJ2-3; D is possibly TRBD2 (6 bases). V lost 0 bases to trimming and J lost 0 bases, with 13 bases between them. Germline V gives CDR1 SEHNR, CDR2 FQNEAQ (reference sequence). The CDR3 has 17 amino acids. In DNA, the CDR3 is TGTGCCAGCAGCTTAGCGAGGATAAGCGGGAGCACAGATACGCAGTATTTT. It codes for CASSLARISGSTDTQYF. Combining the CDR3 with reference TRBV7-9 and TRBJ2-3 gives the whole variable domain DTGVSQNPRHKITKRGQNVTFRCDPISEHNRLYWYRQTLGQGPEFLTYFQNEAQLEKSRLLSDRFSAERPKGSFSTLEIQRTEQGDSAMYLCASSLARISGSTDTQYFGPGTRLTVL.

The DNA for the CDR3 is TGTGCCAGCTCACCACCTTCCAGCGGGAGGCTAGAGACCCAGTACTTC. Translation: CASSPPSSGRLETQYF. The chain recombines TRBV18 with TRBJ2-5; 9 nucleotides align to TRBD2. Germline V lookup: CDR1 KGHSH, CDR2 LQKENI. The ends lost 0 bases at V and 4 bases at J; junction bases unmatched: 6. There are 16 residues in the CDR3.

This chain uses TRBV18 with TRBJ2-7; the D gene is possibly TRBD2 (6 bases). CDR3 size: 16 residues. The V end lost 0 bases, the J end lost 7 bases, and 19 bases lay between the germline ends. The germline V gene has CDR1 KGHSH and CDR2 LQKENI. The CDR3 region has the DNA TGTGCCAGCTCACCACCGGCGGGGTCAATACTGGGGGAGCAGTACTTC. This gives the protein CASSPPAGSILGEQYF.

J is TRBJ1-5 and V is TRBV6-1; D remains ambiguous. The germline gives CDR1 MNHNS, CDR2 SASEGT. V shed 7 bases and J shed 5 bases, with 15 bases lying between them. The CDR3 runs 14 residues. The CDR3 loop is CASTVEGGHQPQHF. The DNA for the CDR3 is TGTGCCAGCACGGTAGAGGGAGGCCATCAGCCCCAGCATTTT.

This chain connects TRBV9 to TRBJ2-1, with TRBD1 identical over 7 bases. Per germline, CDR1 SGDLS and CDR2 YYNGEE. The CDR3 is made up of 14 amino acids. Trimming removed 2 bases from V and 9 bases from J; junction bases left unmatched: 8. The CDR3 coding sequence is TGTGCCAGCAGCGTTGGGACAGTAAGTGGTGAGCAGTTCTTC. Residues: CASSVGTVSGEQFF.

The chain recombines TRBV9 with TRBJ2-3; D gene unclear. The germline CDR1 and CDR2 sequences are SGDLS and YYNGEE. V lost 1 base and J 3 bases, leaving 6 bases between the germline ends. The CDR3 has 13 residues. The CDR3 protein is CASSVSGTDTQYF. For the CDR3, the DNA is TGTGCCAGCAGCGTATCCGGGACAGATACGCAGTATTTT.

The genes are TRBV7-2 and TRBJ2-1; 7 nucleotides line up with TRBD1. Germline lookup yields CDR1 SGHTA and CDR2 FQGNSA. V gave up 3 bases and J gave up 7 bases; unmatched junction bases: 6. CDR3 length: 14 amino acids. For the CDR3, the DNA is TGTGCCAGCAGCTTGACAGGGCGAGGGAATGAGCAGTTCTTC. Its translation is CASSLTGRGNEQFF.

This chain uses TRBV11-3 with TRBJ2-5, with TRBD2 as a possible D gene (7 bases). The length of the CDR3 is 14 residues. CDR1 SGHNT and CDR2 YENEEA come from the germline V gene. V lost 6 bases to trimming and J lost 2 bases, with 13 bases between them. The CDR3 loop is CASRGGAGQETQYF. The CDR3 DNA reads as TGTGCCAGCAGAGGGGGGGCAGGTCAAGAGACCCAGTACTTC.

The sample holds a few counts of this clone. This chain uses TRBV7-8 with TRBJ2-3; the match to TRBD2 covers 10 bases. With 5 bases clipped from V and 10 bases from J, the junction kept 9 bases outside the gene matches. CDR3 length: 14 amino acids. Looked up from germline, CDR1 is SGHVS and CDR2 is FQNEAQ. Here the CDR3 DNA reads TGTGCCAGCAGCGACAGCGGGGGGGCCGTTTCGCAGTATTTT. Protein: CASSDSGGAVSQYF.

This chain joins TRBV4-1 and TRBJ1-3; weak D call: TRBD1 (5 bases). Germline assignment: CDR1 MGHRA and CDR2 YSYEKL. The V and J ends lost 3 bases and 2 bases respectively, with 8 bases between them. The CDR3 spans 14 residues. CDR3 protein: CASSQGLPGNTIYF. The DNA for the CDR3 is TGCGCCAGCAGCCAGGGGCTCCCTGGAAACACCATATATTTT.

V usage is TRBV28 and J usage is TRBJ2-7, with a weak D call TRBD2 (6 bases). The CDR3 is made up of 17 amino acids. Trimming stripped 5 bases from V and 0 bases from J, with 20 bases between. Germline CDR1 is MDHEN and CDR2 is SYDVKM. The CDR3 region has the DNA TGTGCCAGCAGTCAATTTACTGGGACTTTGAGCTCCTACGAGCAGTACTTC. Encoded protein: CASSQFTGTLSSYEQYF.

The V and J genes are TRBV6-6 and TRBJ1-2, with D possibly being TRBD1 (6 bases). CDR1 and CDR2 (germline): MNHNY, SVGAGI (reference sequence). The V end was cut by 6 bases, the J end by 6 bases, with 14 bases between. The CDR3 runs 13 residues. CDR3 protein: CASREQGQDGYTF. In DNA form, the CDR3 reads TGTGCCAGCAGGGAACAGGGTCAAGATGGCTACACCTTC.

The J gene is TRBJ1-2, the V gene TRBV28; 8 bases map to TRBD1. This CDR3 is 12 amino acids long. Germline-derived CDR1 and CDR2 are MDHEN and SYDVKM. Trimming at V came to 6 bases and at J to 8 bases, leaving 5 bases not matched to a gene. In DNA form, the CDR3 reads TGTGCCAGCAGGGGACAGGACTCGGGCTACACCTTC. Its translation: CASRGQDSGYTF.

This rearrangement joins TRBV18 to TRBJ1-5, with D tentatively TRBD1 (5 bases). This CDR3 has 14 residues. Germline V gene lookup returns CDR1 KGHSH and CDR2 LQKENI. Trimming left V 1 base short and J 5 bases short, with 9 bases between. CDR3 region: CASSPLQADQPQHF. The CDR3 nucleotides are TGTGCCAGCTCACCACTACAGGCGGATCAGCCCCAGCATTTT.

This clone appeared a single time. The chain couples TRBV6-6 to TRBJ2-1; TRBD2 is a possible D gene (6 bases). V was trimmed by 5 bases and J by 4 bases, leaving 18 bases between them. The CDR3 contains 16 residues. CDR1 and CDR2 from the germline V gene are MNHNY and SVGAGI (reference sequence). CDR3 coding DNA: TGTGCCAGCAGTCCTAATCGGGCGGGACCTTACAATGAGCAGTTCTTC. Its translation is CASSPNRAGPYNEQFF.

J is TRBJ1-1 and V is TRBV7-8; D gene ambiguous. The CDR3 extends over 13 amino acids. Trimming shortened V by 2 bases and J by 5 bases, and 9 bases separated the two germline ends. Germline CDR1 and CDR2: SGHVS and FQNEAQ. The DNA of the CDR3 is TGTGCCAGCAGCTTACGGACTCCGACTGAAGCTTTCTTT. Amino acid sequence: CASSLRTPTEAFF.

The rearrangement uses TRBV19 and TRBJ2-2; D perhaps matches TRBD1 (6 bases). V was shortened by 5 bases and J by 5 bases, with 18 bases between the two germline ends. Germline V CDR1 and CDR2: LNHDA, SQIVND (reference sequence). This CDR3 is built from 16 residues. CDR3 residues: CASSRGQGNPTGELFF. DNA of the CDR3: TGTGCCAGTAGTCGTGGCCAGGGGAACCCAACCGGGGAGCTGTTTTTT.

The chain couples TRBV14 to TRBJ1-1; a weak D match, TRBD1 (5 bases). The germline gives CDR1 SGHDN, CDR2 FVKESK. V was cut by 0 bases and J by 2 bases, with 10 bases left in between. The CDR3 has 15 residues. CDR3 in DNA: TGTGCCAGCAGCCAAGATAAAAGGGGAAACACTGAAGCTTTCTTT. Translating it yields CASSQDKRGNTEAFF.

The chain uses TRBV15 and TRBJ1-4, with D possibly being TRBD1 (6 bases). Looked up from germline, CDR1 is LNHNV and CDR2 is YYDKDF (reference sequence). The CDR3 totals 18 residues. The ends were cut back, 0 bases at V and 0 bases at J, with 14 bases in the middle. CDR3 sequence: CATSRDGAGATTNEKLFF. The CDR3 coding sequence is TGTGCCACCAGCAGAGATGGGGCAGGGGCTACAACTAATGAAAAACTGTTTTTT.

Concerning this clone itself: At one end, the junction sequence differs from germline, possibly due to a read error. As DNA, the CDR3 is TGTGCCGGCAGTATGACAGGGATGGCAGATACGCAGTATTTT. Its translation is CAGSMTGMADTQYF. The J gene is TRBJ2-3, the V gene TRBV2; 7 bases are shared with TRBD1. The CDR3 has 14 residues. CDR1 is SNHLY, CDR2 FYNNEI, per germline.

The chain uses TRBV5-5 and TRBJ2-7; D not certain. The CDR3 covers 12 residues. Trimming removed 1 base from V and 3 bases from J, with 5 bases in between. From germline, CDR1 is SGHKS and CDR2 YYEKEE (reference sequence). The CDR3 DNA follows: TGTGCCAGCAGCTTGACAGACTACGAGCAGTACTTC. This sequence encodes CASSLTDYEQYF.

This clone was detected a few times. Germline is not matched at one junction end, which may reflect a read error. The chain employs TRBV7-7 and TRBJ2-5, with 7 positions matching TRBD2. CDR1 is SSHAT and CDR2 is FNYEAQ in the germline V gene (reference sequence). The length of the CDR3 is 13 residues. The chain's CDR3 is CASSLSSGETQYF. In DNA, the CDR3 is TGTGCTAGCAGCTTAAGTAGCGGGGAGACCCAGTACTTC. Full variable domain (remainder filled in from reference TRBV7-7 and TRBJ2-5): GAGVSQSPRYKVTKRGQDVTLRCDPISSHATLYWYQQALGQGPEFLTYFNYEAQPDKSGLPSDRFSAERPEGSISTLTIQRTEQRDSAMYRCASSLSSGETQYFGPGTRLLVL.

The chain employs TRBV4-2 and TRBJ2-5; D is perhaps TRBD2 (5 bases). V lost 0 bases and J lost 5, with 13 bases in between. Germline V gene sequence: CDR1 LGHNA, CDR2 YNFKEQ. The CDR3 extends over 15 amino acids. The CDR3 region is CASSQEALAGETQYF. DNA for the CDR3: TGTGCCAGCAGCCAAGAAGCCCTAGCCGGGGAGACCCAGTACTTC.